A selection of T cell receptor beta chains follows, all from one sample in a study of graft-versus-host responses after intestinal transplantation. No antigen has been assigned to these receptors. Assay used: immunoSEQ multiplex PCR; TCRdb lists only in-frame clones, some missing. The top ten clones hold 1.1% of a sample with some 100,000 clones, 90% to 95% of them seen once. The sample was unstimulated CD8+ T cells sorted from spleen or lymph node cells, taken before transplant. The receptors were sampled from a human donor who was the organ donor for an intestinal transplant. The CDR3 runs from the conserved cysteine through the conserved F or W. D genes are given only for firm matches. Clone size is stated in some rows and not others, as once, few, many or a class when expanded.

J,D,V,size,DNA,CDR3
TRBJ1-6,-,TRBV5-1,-,TGCGCCAGCAGCTTTGGGGGGACGAATTCACCCCTCCACTTT,CASSFGGTNSPLHF
TRBJ1-1,TRBD1,TRBV7-6,few,TGTGCCAGCAGCCCGGGACAGCTGAACACTGAAGCTTTCTTT,CASSPGQLNTEAFF
TRBJ2-1,TRBD2,TRBV11-3,-,TGTGCCAGCAGCTCCGCCCCTCTAGCGGGAGAGGGTGAGCAGTTCTTC,CASSSAPLAGEGEQFF
TRBJ2-3,-,TRBV2,-,TGTGCCAGCAGTGGGGGGCTGGATACGCAGTATTTT,CASSGGLDTQYF
TRBJ1-2,-,TRBV4-1,-,TGCGCCAGCAGCCAAGCAATCCCGACGGGTAACTATGGCTACACCTTC,CASSQAIPTGNYGYTF
TRBJ2-7,TRBD1,TRBV19,-,TGTGCCAGTAGTTTCGGACAGGGGGATCCCTACGAGCAGTACTTC,CASSFGQGDPYEQYF
TRBJ2-5,TRBD1,TRBV5-6,few,TGTGCCAGCAGCGTACAGGGGAGTGGTGAGACCCAGTACTTC,CASSVQGSGETQYF
TRBJ1-1,-,TRBV4-1,-,TGCGCCAGCAGCCAACCAAGAAAGTCCGGGGGGACTGAAGCTTTCTTT,CASSQPRKSGGTEAFF
TRBJ2-5,-,TRBV5-5,-,TGTGCCAGCAGCGGACGGCCACAGGGTCCGCGGGAGACCCAGTACTTC,CASSGRPQGPRETQYF
TRBJ2-5,-,TRBV10-3,-,TGTGCCATCAGTGTGGGTCTCTCGATCCCGTTCGGGGACTCAGGAGAGACCCAGTACTTC,CAISVGLSIPFGDSGETQYF
TRBJ2-5,-,TRBV5-6,once,TGTGCCAGCAGCTTGGTCCCCGGAGAGACCCAGTACTTC,CASSLVPGETQYF